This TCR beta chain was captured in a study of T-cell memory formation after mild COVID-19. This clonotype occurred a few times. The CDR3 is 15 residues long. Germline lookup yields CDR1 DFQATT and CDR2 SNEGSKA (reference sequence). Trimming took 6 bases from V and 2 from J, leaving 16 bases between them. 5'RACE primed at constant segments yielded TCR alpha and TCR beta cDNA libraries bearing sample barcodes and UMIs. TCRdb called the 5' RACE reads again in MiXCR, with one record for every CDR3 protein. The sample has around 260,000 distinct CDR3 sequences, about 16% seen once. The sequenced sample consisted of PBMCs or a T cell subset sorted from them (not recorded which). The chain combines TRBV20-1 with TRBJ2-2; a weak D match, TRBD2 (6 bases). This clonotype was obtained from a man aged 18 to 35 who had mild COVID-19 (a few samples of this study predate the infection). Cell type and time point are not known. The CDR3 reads CSALMGGANTGELFF. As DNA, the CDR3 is TGCAGTGCCTTGATGGGCGGGGCTAACACCGGGGAGCTGTTTTTT.